The subject of this entry is one T cell receptor beta chain. The germline gives CDR1 SGHRS, CDR2 YFSETQ. The CDR3 runs 13 residues. V dropped 4 bases and J dropped 4 bases, with 11 bases sitting between them. The sample originates from a study of blood T cell repertoires in COVID-19. Study-level background: The analysed material was cDNA or gDNA that came from T cells, B-cell-depleted T cells, or PBMCs.

Study processing details: It was from reference gene primer amplification that nucleated cell counts were estimated. Clones were read by immunoSEQ multiplex PCR, and TCRdb kept only the in-frame ones, dropping some. That table furnishes V, J and clone size, whereas the DNA furnished D and trimming. The sample lists around 170,000 clones, 86% seen once, with roughly 7% in the top ten. Sequencing was performed on peripheral blood. The TCR was taken from a man aged 45-65 years with active or convalescent COVID-19. The J gene is TRBJ2-5, the V gene TRBV5-1; unclear D gene. CDR3 residues: CASSRDIAETQYF. In DNA, the CDR3 is TGCGCCAGCAGCCGAGATATCGCAGAGACCCAGTACTTC.